This is a list of T cell receptor beta chains from one sample in a study of blood T cell repertoires in COVID-19. Using immunoSEQ multiplex PCR, the repertoire was profiled, and TCRdb retains in-frame clones only, with some absent. This sample has 150,000 or so clones, with 82% found just once. The sequenced sample consisted of peripheral blood. The receptors shown here come from a woman in her thirties or forties with COVID-19, enrolled during active disease. The CDR3 runs from the conserved cysteine through the conserved F or W. D genes are given only for firm matches. Size is omitted from some rows. Given values are once, few, many or a class for expanded clones.

clone_size j_call d_call v_call cdr3_aa cdr3_nt
NA TRBJ2-3 TRBD2 TRBV18 CASLSTLTSGASDTQYF TGTGCCAGCCTGAGTACTCTGACTAGCGGGGCTTCAGATACGCAGTATTTT
NA TRBJ1-1 NA TRBV6-5 CASGQRGTEAFF TGTGCCAGTGGACAGAGGGGGACTGAAGCTTTCTTT
NA TRBJ2-1 NA TRBV18 CASSPVGGNEQFF TGTGCCAGCTCACCCGTGGGGGGCAATGAGCAGTTCTTC
NA TRBJ2-3 NA TRBV10-1 CASSEGIPRIKDTQYF TGCGCCAGCAGTGAGGGAATTCCTAGGATCAAAGATACGCAGTATTTT
NA TRBJ1-3 NA TRBV6-5 CATGVVHAGGNTIYF TGTGCCACAGGCGTTGTTCACGCTGGAGGAAACACCATATATTTT
few TRBJ1-2 NA TRBV5-1 CASSFAQGHGYTF TGCGCCAGCAGCTTTGCGCAGGGCCATGGCTACACCTTC
NA TRBJ2-1 NA TRBV5-6 CASARGRAAYNEQFF TGTGCCAGCGCCCGGGGTCGAGCAGCGTACAATGAGCAGTTCTTC
NA TRBJ2-3 TRBD2 TRBV14 CASSPTQREGTDTQYF TGTGCCAGCAGCCCCACCCAGCGGGAAGGAACAGATACGCAGTATTTT
NA TRBJ2-1 TRBD2 TRBV7-7 CASSSLAGGLGEQFF TGTGCTAGCAGCTCCTTAGCGGGGGGTCTAGGTGAGCAGTTCTTC
NA TRBJ1-3 NA TRBV5-6 CASSSPGGPGNTIYF TGTGCCAGCAGCTCCCCGGGGGGGCCAGGAAACACCATATATTTT
few TRBJ1-2 NA TRBV6-6 CASSLAENYGYTF TGTGCCAGCAGTTTGGCGGAAAACTATGGCTACACCTTC
NA TRBJ2-3 NA TRBV15 CATSRVRGRGTDTQYF TGTGCCACCAGCAGAGTTAGGGGTAGGGGCACAGATACGCAGTATTTT
NA TRBJ1-4 NA TRBV6-5 CASSYSLNEKLFF TGTGCCAGCAGTTACTCCCTTAATGAAAAACTGTTTTTT
few TRBJ2-1 TRBD2 TRBV29-1 CSVELAGAYNEQFF TGCAGCGTTGAACTAGCGGGCGCCTACAATGAGCAGTTCTTC
NA TRBJ2-1 NA TRBV20-1 CSARGGNEQFF TGCAGTGCTAGAGGCGGGAATGAGCAGTTCTTC
NA TRBJ1-2 NA TRBV6-5 CASSLGPGRSGYTF TGTGCCAGCAGTCTCGGCCCTGGGAGGTCTGGCTACACCTTC
NA TRBJ2-1 NA TRBV7-9 CASSLPGTARGNEQFF TGTGCCAGCAGCTTACCCGGGACGGCCAGGGGCAATGAGCAGTTCTTC
NA TRBJ2-7 TRBD1 TRBV27 CASSLYWDRGPYEQYF TGTGCCAGCAGTTTATACTGGGACAGGGGACCCTACGAGCAGTACTTC
NA TRBJ2-5 NA TRBV7-6 CASSIQETQYF TGTGCCAGCAGCATACAAGAGACCCAGTACTTC
NA TRBJ1-4 NA TRBV7-2 CASSFQFATNEKLFF TGTGCCAGCAGCTTCCAGTTTGCAACTAATGAAAAACTGTTTTTT
NA TRBJ1-4 NA TRBV5-1 CASMIAGGNEKLFF TGCGCCAGCATGATCGCCGGAGGTAATGAAAAACTGTTTTTT
NA TRBJ1-4 TRBD1 TRBV5-1 CASSHLTGGFNEKLFF TGCGCCAGCAGCCATCTGACAGGGGGCTTTAATGAAAAACTGTTTTTT
NA TRBJ1-5 NA TRBV19 CASTLGGVLEPQHF TGTGCCAGTACCCTCGGAGGGGTTCTCGAGCCCCAGCATTTT
NA TRBJ1-2 NA TRBV7-2 CASSLGGARGYTF TGTGCCAGCAGCTTGGGGGGGGCGCGGGGCTACACCTTC
NA TRBJ2-3 NA TRBV5-4 CASSLNSITDTQYF TGTGCCAGCAGCTTGAACTCGATCACAGATACGCAGTATTTT
few TRBJ2-1 NA TRBV6-5 CASSYSGVSEQFF TGTGCCAGCAGTTACTCAGGGGTTAGTGAGCAGTTCTTC
NA TRBJ2-2 NA TRBV6-5 CASSSKGTGELFF TGTGCCAGCAGTTCGAAGGGGACCGGGGAGCTGTTTTTT
NA TRBJ2-7 TRBD1 TRBV19 CASSIRGNYEQYF TGTGCCAGTAGTATCAGGGGGAACTACGAGCAGTACTTC
NA TRBJ2-3 NA TRBV4-1 CASSQDLEDSFRTDTQYF TGCGCCAGCAGCCAAGATCTTGAGGACTCTTTCCGAACAGATACGCAGTATTTT
few TRBJ2-7 NA TRBV20-1 CSATRQEQYF TGCAGTGCTACCCGCCAGGAGCAGTACTTC
few TRBJ1-6 TRBD1 TRBV30 CAWSVLTGKSPLHF TGTGCCTGGAGTGTGCTGACAGGGAAATCACCCCTCCACTTT
NA TRBJ1-1 NA TRBV14 CASSSQMNTEAFF TGTGCCAGCAGCTCCCAGATGAACACTGAAGCTTTCTTT
NA TRBJ2-5 TRBD2 TRBV28 CASSFPGLAMETQYF TGTGCCAGCAGTTTCCCGGGACTAGCGATGGAGACCCAGTACTTC
NA TRBJ2-1 NA TRBV19 CASTTDSFNEQFF TGTGCCAGTACTACCGACAGTTTCAATGAGCAGTTCTTC
NA TRBJ1-5 TRBD1 TRBV3-1/TRBV3-2 CASSQEGAGGFANQPQHF TGTGCCAGCAGCCAAGAGGGGGCAGGGGGCTTCGCCAATCAGCCCCAGCATTTT
NA TRBJ2-5 TRBD1 TRBV11-2 CASSPHTGVILETQYF TGTGCCAGCAGCCCCCACACAGGGGTGATCTTGGAGACCCAGTACTTC
NA TRBJ2-5 NA TRBV4-1 CASSQSGPTKKTQYF TGCGCCAGCAGCCAGAGCGGCCCAACCAAGAAGACCCAGTACTTC
NA TRBJ2-7 NA TRBV20-1 CSARNRYEQYF TGCAGTGCTAGGAACAGGTACGAGCAGTACTTC
few TRBJ1-1 NA TRBV5-4 CASSLAPQNTEAFF TGTGCCAGCAGCTTGGCCCCCCAGAACACTGAAGCTTTCTTT
NA TRBJ1-3 NA TRBV6-5 CASSYSMRGGGNTIYF TGTGCCAGCAGTTACTCGATGCGGGGTGGGGGAAACACCATATATTTT
NA TRBJ1-6 TRBD1 TRBV9 CASSVVAGGNSPLHF TGTGCCAGCAGCGTAGTTGCAGGGGGCAATTCACCCCTCCACTTT
once TRBJ2-7 TRBD1 TRBV5-5 CASSSQTGGYEQYF TGTGCCAGCAGCTCGCAAACAGGGGGCTACGAGCAGTACTTC
NA TRBJ1-1 NA TRBV21-1 CASRWRTEAFF TGTGCCAGCAGATGGAGGACTGAAGCTTTCTTT
few TRBJ2-7 NA TRBV28 CASSLDNPYEQYF TGTGCCAGCAGTTTAGACAATCCCTACGAGCAGTACTTC
NA TRBJ2-6 NA TRBV12-5 CASGLALLRSSGANVLTF TGTGCTAGTGGTTTAGCTCTTCTCCGTTCCTCTGGGGCCAACGTCCTGACTTTC
NA TRBJ2-1 TRBD2 TRBV5-4 CASSFGLAGDEQFF TGTGCCAGCAGCTTCGGACTAGCGGGCGATGAGCAGTTCTTC
NA TRBJ1-2 NA TRBV2 CASSEGPSHGYTF TGTGCCAGCAGTGAAGGGCCCTCCCATGGCTACACCTTC
NA TRBJ2-7 NA TRBV5-6 CASSHSYEQYF TGTGCCAGCAGCCACTCCTACGAGCAGTACTTC
NA TRBJ2-1 NA TRBV19 CASSIDLPNEQFF TGTGCCAGTAGTATAGATCTTCCCAATGAGCAGTTCTTC
NA TRBJ2-2 NA TRBV24-1 CATSDPRSGTGELFF TGTGCCACCAGTGATCCGCGGTCGGGCACCGGGGAGCTGTTTTTT
NA TRBJ1-1 NA TRBV6-5 CASSYKGGNTEAFF TGTGCCAGCAGTTACAAGGGAGGGAACACTGAAGCTTTCTTT
NA TRBJ2-5 TRBD1 TRBV18 CASSPRLTGAGEETQYF TGTGCCAGCTCACCCCGACTGACAGGGGCCGGGGAAGAGACCCAGTACTTC
NA TRBJ2-7 TRBD1 TRBV15 CATSRPTGGEQYF TGTGCCACCAGCAGACCAACAGGGGGCGAGCAGTACTTC
NA TRBJ1-3 NA TRBV6-6 CASSYSENLSGNTIYF TGTGCCAGCAGTTACTCGGAGAATCTCTCTGGAAACACCATATATTTT
NA TRBJ2-3 TRBD2 TRBV9 CASSVGTSGRGLADTQYF TGTGCCAGCAGCGTAGGGACTAGCGGGAGGGGCCTCGCAGATACGCAGTATTTT
NA TRBJ1-1 TRBD1 TRBV4-1 CASSSNRGIEAFF TGCGCCAGCAGCTCAAACAGGGGGATTGAAGCTTTCTTT
NA TRBJ1-1 NA TRBV6-1 CASSEALLRTEAFF TGTGCCAGCAGTGAGGCACTACTTAGGACTGAAGCTTTCTTT
NA TRBJ2-1 NA TRBV5-6 CASSWEPSREQFF TGTGCCAGCAGCTGGGAGCCTTCAAGGGAGCAGTTCTTC
NA TRBJ2-1 NA TRBV27 CASSLTGTRRGEQFF TGTGCCAGCAGTTTAACCGGGACCCGGCGGGGTGAGCAGTTCTTC